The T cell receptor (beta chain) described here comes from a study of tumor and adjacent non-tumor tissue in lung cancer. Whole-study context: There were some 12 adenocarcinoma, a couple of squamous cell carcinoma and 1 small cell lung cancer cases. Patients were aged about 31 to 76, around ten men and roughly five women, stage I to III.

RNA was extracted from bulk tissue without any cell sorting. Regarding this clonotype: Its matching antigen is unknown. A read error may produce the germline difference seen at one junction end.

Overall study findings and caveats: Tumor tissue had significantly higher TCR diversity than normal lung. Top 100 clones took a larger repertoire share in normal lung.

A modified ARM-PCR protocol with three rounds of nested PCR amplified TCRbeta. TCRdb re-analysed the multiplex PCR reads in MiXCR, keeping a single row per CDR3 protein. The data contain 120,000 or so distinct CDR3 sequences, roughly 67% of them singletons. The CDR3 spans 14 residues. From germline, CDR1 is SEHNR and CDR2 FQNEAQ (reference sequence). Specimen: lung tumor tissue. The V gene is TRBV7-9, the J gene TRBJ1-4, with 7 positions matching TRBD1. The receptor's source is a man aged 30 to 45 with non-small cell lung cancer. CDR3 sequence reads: CVSSFTGDGEKLFF. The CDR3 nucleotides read TGTGTCAGCAGCTTTACAGGGGACGGAGAAAAACTGTTTTTT. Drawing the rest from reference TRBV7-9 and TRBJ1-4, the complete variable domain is DTGVSQNPRHKITKRGQNVTFRCDPISEHNRLYWYRQTLGQGPEFLTYFQNEAQLEKSRLLSDRFSAERPKGSFSTLEIQRTEQGDSAMYLCVSSFTGDGEKLFFGSGTQLSVL.